This is a list of T cell receptor beta chains from one sample in a study of glioma-infiltrating T cells after dendritic cell vaccination. Data came from immunoSEQ multiplex PCR; TCRdb stores just in-frame clones and leaves some out. This sample has about 50,000 clones, with 85% found just once. The sequenced sample was blood, obtained before dendritic cell vaccination. Every receptor here comes from a human donor with glioblastoma. Both conserved end residues are trimmed from each CDR3. Where a row states a size, it is once, few, many or the class of an expanded clone; other rows omit it.

clone size: -
V gene: TRBV18
CDR3 protein: ASSPDKEAPTDTQY

clone size: -
V gene: TRBV28
CDR3 protein: ASSFLTSGRKGTQY

clone size: -
V gene: TRBV27
CDR3 protein: ASSLRTGGGNTEAF

clone size: -
V gene: TRBV29-1
CDR3 protein: SVAGDNSPLH

clone size: -
V gene: TRBV6-5
CDR3 protein: ASSYFQGSTDTQY

clone size: -
V gene: TRBV6-1
CDR3 protein: ASSETSSGTDTQY

clone size: -
V gene: TRBV19
CDR3 protein: ASNTRGVSTDTQY

clone size: -
V gene: TRBV5-1
CDR3 protein: ASSWQGSNEKLF

clone size: -
V gene: TRBV6-5
CDR3 protein: ASSRGTRNTEAF

clone size: -
V gene: TRBV7-2
CDR3 protein: ASSWDRRILF

clone size: -
V gene: TRBV4-3
CDR3 protein: ASSQGWTGNNEQF

clone size: -
V gene: TRBV19
CDR3 protein: ASSIVAAGASYNEQF

clone size: once
V gene: TRBV9
CDR3 protein: ASSPQTGEFEKLF

clone size: -
V gene: TRBV2
CDR3 protein: ASSVNPLRTAYEQY

clone size: -
V gene: TRBV15
CDR3 protein: ATSRDRGGGTEAF

clone size: -
V gene: TRBV7-2
CDR3 protein: ASSLSFAGVRTGELF

clone size: -
V gene: TRBV7-9
CDR3 protein: ASSLPSSGANVLT

clone size: -
V gene: TRBV7-8
CDR3 protein: ASSFTGQGIGYT

clone size: -
V gene: TRBV7-9
CDR3 protein: ASSLDGGISYEQY

clone size: once
V gene: TRBV5-4
CDR3 protein: ASSSPRLGRTETQY

clone size: -
V gene: TRBV30
CDR3 protein: AWSVARPPYTQY

clone size: -
V gene: TRBV4-2
CDR3 protein: ASSQPTSGRVADTQY

clone size: -
V gene: TRBV14
CDR3 protein: ASSQDYSISGNTIY

clone size: -
V gene: TRBV4-1
CDR3 protein: ASSHPPRGTEAF

clone size: once
V gene: TRBV27
CDR3 protein: ASSFGAGGSGYT

clone size: -
V gene: TRBV25-1
CDR3 protein: ASSDLQGKRSEAF

clone size: -
V gene: TRBV11-2
CDR3 protein: ASSWTEWEKLF